The 3 T cell receptor beta chains below all came from one sample that was sequenced in a study of early T cells in non-severe SARS-CoV-2 infection. MiXCR was run by TCRdb on the 5' RACE reads, yielding one entry per CDR3 protein. The repertoire consists of roughly 20,000 distinct CDR3 sequences, with around 5% occurring once and the leading ten covering about 14%. This sample comprised whole blood, obtained at baseline. The receptors stem from an adult who was a healthcare worker with PCR-confirmed SARS-CoV-2 infection or an uninfected control (not recorded which).

This clonotype was observed many times. The chain links TRBV18 to TRBJ1-1; D not certain. Looked up from germline, CDR1 is KGHSH and CDR2 is LQKENI. The germline V and J ends were trimmed by 2 bases and 1 base, with 11 bases remaining between them. The CDR3 runs to 15 residues. The chain's CDR3 is CASSPMQAGNTEAFF. The CDR3 nucleotides read TGTGCCAGCTCACCAATGCAGGCGGGGAACACTGAAGCTTTCTTT. The full variable domain, its missing parts supplied by reference TRBV18 and TRBJ1-1, is NAGVMQNPRHLVRRRGQEARLRCSPMKGHSHVYWYRQLPEEGLKFMVYLQKENIIDESGMPKERFSAEFPKEGPSILRIQQVVRGDSAAYFCASSPMQAGNTEAFFGQGTRLTVV.

This clonotype was recorded at least ten times. The chain recombines TRBV7-9 with TRBJ2-2; D uncertain. The CDR3 totals 13 residues. Trimming removed 2 bases from V and 5 bases from J, with 6 bases in between. CDR1 and CDR2 from the germline V gene are SEHNR and FQNEAQ (reference sequence). The chain's CDR3 is CASSLQSTGELFF. CDR3 sequence (DNA): TGTGCCAGCAGCTTACAGAGTACCGGGGAGCTGTTTTTT.

There are many counts of this clonotype. V and J are TRBV18 and TRBJ1-3, with TRBD1 matching 9 bases. The CDR3 consists of 16 residues. The V gene end was trimmed by 4 bases and the J gene end by 1 base; junction bases not matched to a gene: 5. Germline V gene data show CDR1 as KGHSH and CDR2 as LQKENI. Here the CDR3 reads CASSLPTGGSGNTIYF. The CDR3 DNA sequence: TGTGCCAGCTCACTTCCGACAGGGGGTTCTGGAAACACCATATATTTT.